This T cell receptor beta chain was identified in a study of blood T cell repertoires in COVID-19. Some clones are missing from TCRdb's copy, which holds only in-frame ones; the method was immunoSEQ multiplex PCR. Of fewer than 250,000 clones in the sample, about 86% were seen once. The specimen was PBMCs or T cells enriched from blood (not recorded which). The TCR sequence derives from a woman aged 50 to 60 with acute COVID-19.

CDR3: CASSEGGETQYF. The CDR3 DNA reads TGTGCCAGCAGTGAGGGAGGAGAGACCCAGTACTTC. The chain has TRBV6-1 and TRBJ2-5; D is perhaps TRBD2 (6 bases). The V end was cut by 3 bases, the J end by 4 bases, with 6 bases between. The germline gives CDR1 MNHNS, CDR2 SASEGT. The CDR3 consists of 12 residues.